The source of this TCR beta chain is a study of blood T cells in healthy people across ages (dated by TCRdb to about 2015). As for the study more broadly: In model experiments, roughly one uniquely barcoded TCR beta cDNA molecule per two T cells was captured by template switching. Age-related changes in TCR beta repertoire diversity were measured in the study by deep sequencing normalized with unique cDNA molecular identifiers. Four age groups were formed from the donors: young (average 16 years), middle-aged (more than 35), aged (62) and long-lived (about 80). For two donors (one aged 18 to 30 and one aged 80 or older), the study analyzed two additional independent replicas of 1 million unique cDNA reads from the same blood draw.

With regard to this clonotype: This clone's antigen is unknown. Base qualities are not recorded, but no much larger clone differs from it by a single base.

The investigation overall reported the following: Because the CMV infection status of the donors was unknown, age-related changes in expanded clonotypes may potentially have been confounded. As age increased, observed TCR beta diversity per million T cells dropped in a roughly linear way, and a significant reduction was already evident by age roughly 40. Total diversity estimates from one million sequenced T cells were considered lower bounds and underestimates. The percentage of naive T cells measured by flow cytometry correlated strongly with observed TCR beta diversity. Since profiling was done on bulk unsorted PBMCs, naive and antigen-experienced compartments could not be conclusively compared. Compared with the aged group, the long-lived group had more naive CD4+ T cells, fewer expanded clones and increased TCR diversity, suggesting age selection.

The CDR3, cysteine through phenylalanine, is 13 amino acids long. Only the CDR3 part of the read is kept: 39 bases, read in frame from the first base. As encoded in the germline V gene, CDR1 is KGHDR while CDR2 is SFDVKD. The junction shows trimming of 5 bases on V and 4 bases on J, plus 10 bases between the germline ends. The donors were some 39 Caucasian individuals from Russia, aged roughly 6 to 100 years, who were systemically healthy. Each donor gave approximately 9.3 milliliters of peripheral blood, collected into EDTA-treated Vacutainer tubes. Ficoll-Paque density-gradient centrifugation was used to isolate PBMCs, with at least 7 million per sample. Total RNA, at least 6 micrograms per sample, was extracted from PBMCs with Trizol reagent. For every donor, an aliquot of PBMCs went through flow cytometry to measure the percentages of naive CD45RAhigh/CD27high T cells. The receptor library was made with 5' RACE. The data were produced on an Illumina HiSeq 2500. The second PCR ran for about 6 to 12 cycles and used a J-beta primer mix along with a sample-barcoded 5' primer. Each TCR beta cDNA molecule received a unique molecular identifier from a template-switch 5' adaptor carrying 12 random nucleotides. Each sample yielded at least 3 million CDR3-containing paired-end reads. The Mint cDNA synthesis kit, primed by a TRBC-specific oligonucleotide, was used to synthesize first-strand cDNA from all RNA. Following uracil-DNA glycosylase treatment, a first 18-cycle PCR with universal primers M1SS and BC2_uni_R was performed on all cDNA. The original pipeline was this. Normalization of each sample was performed by random selection of 1 million high-quality reads, each carrying a distinct molecular identifier. Reads with shared molecular identifiers were discarded instead of being binned into consensus sequences. MiTCR, run with a Q25 quality threshold and the strictest error-elimination algorithm, handled CDR3 identification, clonotype clustering and error correction. Lower-bound total TCR beta diversity was estimated with a nonparametric unseen species model using Euler transformation. TCRdb cleaned the public reads at Q25 with fastp, built clones with MiXCR and kept in-frame beta chains. Each entry is one CDR3 protein sequence, shown with its most common DNA and genes. TCRdb's processing, not the authors' own work, is the source of the V and J calls. The sample table lists fewer than 1,200,000 distinct CDR3 sequences, under 30% of them with a count of one. Jointly, the top ten make up approximately 0.75% of the sample.

These data were likewise used in another study, on T cells of mothers and their children. As that second paper reports: Donors were nine systemically healthy Caucasian individuals: three mothers and their six children. cDNA synthesis used all of the extracted RNA, with approximately 1.4 ug of RNA in each 15 ul reaction. In the second PCR, sample barcodes and 2-4 random nucleotides were introduced via the M1S primer. Over 9.5 million TCR beta CDR3 reads were obtained for each mother, and approximately 2.9 million reads were obtained for each child. Thymic selection shapes the output of TCR recombination in a similar way in related and unrelated pairs, and inherited differences have a minor effect. Normalized repertoire overlap was always found to be slightly, but never significantly, higher in related mother-child pairs than in unrelated mother-child pairs. No persistent microchimeric T cell clones were found, with a detection sensitivity of approximately 100 clones per million clonotypes. The study used deep NGS to compare TCR beta repertoires of mothers and children, seeking features distinguishing related mother-child pairs from unrelated individuals. The mean age was roughly 44 +/- 4 years for the mothers and roughly 11 +/- 4 years for the children. After adapter ligation was performed with NEBNext reagents, the libraries were sequenced on an Illumina HiSeq 2000 with 100+100 nt paired-end reads. To prevent cross-contamination, the mother and child libraries were prepared a month apart and were sequenced in separate runs. For each donor, somewhere between roughly 450,000 and 2,100,000 distinct TCR beta clonotypes were identified. Naive TCR beta clonotypes were estimated from low-frequency clonotypes matched to each donor's FACS-determined naive share, without sorting.

The V and J segments used are TRBV24-1 and TRBJ2-5, with a weak D call of TRBD2 (6 bases match). The sample was blood. The receptor was derived from a girl aged 2-10 years in good health. In nucleotide form, the sequence is TGTGCCACCAGTGCCGCGGGGATAGAGACCCAGTACTTC. Its protein is CATSAAGIETQYF.